These T cell receptor beta chains were read from a single sample in a study of T cell responses to AZD1222 COVID-19 vaccine. Profiling relied on immunoSEQ multiplex PCR, and the TCRdb table lists in-frame clones only, not all of them. The data show about 180,000 clones, around nine tenths seen once. This specimen consisted of peripheral blood, obtained on day 0 of AZD1222 vaccination. The source of these receptors is an adult in good health. CDR3s include the opening cysteine and the closing phenylalanine or tryptophan. A D gene is named only where the DNA matches it firmly. Rows may omit the clone size; those that give it use once, few, many or a size class.

. TRBD1 TRBJ2-1 TRBV5-1 TGCGCCAGCAGCTTGGTCATCGGGGTAGGGACAGGGTACAATGAGCAGTTCTTC CASSLVIGVGTGYNEQFF
. TRBD2 TRBJ2-7 TRBV30 TGTGCCTGGGGATTAGCGGGAGCCATGTACGAGCAGTACTTC CAWGLAGAMYEQYF
. TRBD1 TRBJ2-7 TRBV19 TGTGCCAGTAGTATAGCCTTGACAGGGAACGAGCAGTACTTC CASSIALTGNEQYF
once TRBD2 TRBJ2-5 TRBV11-2 TGTGCCAGCAGCTACACTAGCGGGGGAGGGGGTGAGACCCAGTACTTC CASSYTSGGGGETQYF
. . TRBJ2-3 TRBV25-1 TGTGCCAGCAGTGAATGGGGTGGCGGGCGAGGAGATACGCAGTATTTT CASSEWGGGRGDTQYF
. TRBD1 TRBJ1-2 TRBV6-5 TGTGCCAGCAGCGCCCGCCAGGGGGAATTCTATGGCTACACCTTC CASSARQGEFYGYTF
few TRBD1 TRBJ1-5 TRBV27 TGTGCCAGCAGTTTAAGTAGTACAGGGGGCTTTGAGGCCCAGCATTTT CASSLSSTGGFEAQHF
. . TRBJ2-3 TRBV7-9 TGTGCCAGCAGCCCTGGGGCGAGCACAGATACGCAGTATTTT CASSPGASTDTQYF
. TRBD1 TRBJ2-7 TRBV7-6 TGTGCCAGCAGTGCCGGGACAGGGGGCAGCGGGACCTACGAGCAGTACTTC CASSAGTGGSGTYEQYF
once . TRBJ2-7 TRBV5-4 TGTGCCAGCAGCTTGGAAGGGAGCTCCTACGAGCAGTACTTC CASSLEGSSYEQYF
. . TRBJ2-7 TRBV10-1 TGCGCCAGCAGTGATCCAGGGGCAATAGATCCCTACGAGCAGTACTTC CASSDPGAIDPYEQYF
. . TRBJ2-7 TRBV10-3 TGTGCCATCAGTGAGGGCTACGAGCAGTACTTC CAISEGYEQYF
. TRBD2 TRBJ2-7 TRBV19 TGTGCCAGTAGTATAGCCACCACTAGCGGCTCCTACGAGCAGTACTTC CASSIATTSGSYEQYF
. TRBD1 TRBJ2-5 TRBV6-2/TRBV6-3 TGTGCCAGCAGCCGGGACAGACTCCAAGAGACCCAGTACTTC CASSRDRLQETQYF
. . TRBJ2-5 TRBV5-1 TGCGCCAGCAGCTTGGCGCGGGTGGAGACCCAGTACTTC CASSLARVETQYF
. TRBD1 TRBJ1-3 TRBV15 TGTGCCACCAGCAGAGCCGGGACAGCTGGAAACACCATATATTTT CATSRAGTAGNTIYF
. TRBD1 TRBJ2-4 TRBV5-6 TGTGCCAGCAGCTTGGCAACAGGGGGCTGGACCAAAAACATTCAGTACTTC CASSLATGGWTKNIQYF
. TRBD1 TRBJ1-4 TRBV18 TGTGCCAGCTCACCTCCGGACAGGGGTTATGAAAAACTGTTTTTT CASSPPDRGYEKLFF
. TRBD1 TRBJ1-4 TRBV6-6 TGTGCCAGCAGTTACCGGGAGGGGGCGCGATGGGAAAAACTGTTTTTT CASSYREGARWEKLFF
. TRBD2 TRBJ2-1 TRBV11-2 TGTGCCAGCAGCCATCACGGTGGGACTAGAAAAAACAATGAGCAGTTCTTC CASSHHGGTRKNNEQFF
. TRBD2 TRBJ2-7 TRBV5-1 TGCGCCAGCAGCTTGGCTCCCGCGGGAGTGGGCTACGAGCAGTACTTC CASSLAPAGVGYEQYF
. TRBD2 TRBJ2-2 TRBV5-5 TGTGCCAGCAGCTTGGGACCAGGACTAGCGGGAGGCGCCGGGGAGCTGTTTTTT CASSLGPGLAGGAGELFF
. . TRBJ2-3 TRBV30 TGTGCCTGGAGTGTAGCAGGGGCTAGCACAGATACGCAGTATTTT CAWSVAGASTDTQYF
. TRBD1 TRBJ1-6 TRBV19 TGTGCCAGTAGAGGGGACAGGGATGGTTCACCCCTCCACTTT CASRGDRDGSPLHF
. TRBD1 TRBJ1-1 TRBV10-1 TGCGCCAGCGGGGGACAGGTGGAAGGTGAAGCTTTCTTT CASGGQVEGEAFF
. . TRBJ2-2 TRBV27 TGTGCCAGCAGCCATCGGACAGACACCGGGGAGCTGTTTTTT CASSHRTDTGELFF
few . TRBJ2-7 TRBV2 TGTGCCAGCACCCGTTCTAGCTCTAGCTCCTACGAGCAGTACTTC CASTRSSSSSYEQYF
. . TRBJ2-1 TRBV7-2 TGTGCCAGCAGCTTAGGGCTTCTGGGCTGGGGAGATGAGCAGTTCTTC CASSLGLLGWGDEQFF
. . TRBJ2-2 TRBV5-4 TGTGCCAGCAGCCCCACCGGGACTGGGAACACCGGGGAGCTGTTTTTT CASSPTGTGNTGELFF
. . TRBJ2-4 TRBV14 TGTGCCAGCAGCCAAGATGGGCAAGGAATAGGGAACATTCAGTACTTC CASSQDGQGIGNIQYF
. . TRBJ2-7 TRBV6-1 TGTGCCAGCAGTGAACAGGTGACCTTCTACGAGCAGTACTTC CASSEQVTFYEQYF
. . TRBJ2-1 TRBV9 TGTGCCAGCAGCGTAGAATGGGGGCATTACAATGAGCAGTTCTTC CASSVEWGHYNEQFF
. . TRBJ1-1 TRBV30 TGTGCCTGGACGACAAGAGAAGCTTTCTTT CAWTTREAFF